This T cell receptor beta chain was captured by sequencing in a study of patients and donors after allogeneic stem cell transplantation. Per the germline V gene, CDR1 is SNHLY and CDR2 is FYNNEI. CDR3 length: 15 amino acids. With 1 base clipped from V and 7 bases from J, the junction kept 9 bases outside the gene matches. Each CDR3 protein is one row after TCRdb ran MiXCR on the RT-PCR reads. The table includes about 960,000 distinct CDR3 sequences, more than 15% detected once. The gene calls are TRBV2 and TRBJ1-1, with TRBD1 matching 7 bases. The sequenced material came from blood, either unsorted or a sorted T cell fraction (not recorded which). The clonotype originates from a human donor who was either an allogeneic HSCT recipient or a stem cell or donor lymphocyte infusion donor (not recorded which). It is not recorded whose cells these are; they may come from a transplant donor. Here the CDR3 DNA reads TGTGCCAGCAGTGAAGAGTTTGCGACAGGGAGTGAAGCTTTCTTT. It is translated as CASSEEFATGSEAFF.